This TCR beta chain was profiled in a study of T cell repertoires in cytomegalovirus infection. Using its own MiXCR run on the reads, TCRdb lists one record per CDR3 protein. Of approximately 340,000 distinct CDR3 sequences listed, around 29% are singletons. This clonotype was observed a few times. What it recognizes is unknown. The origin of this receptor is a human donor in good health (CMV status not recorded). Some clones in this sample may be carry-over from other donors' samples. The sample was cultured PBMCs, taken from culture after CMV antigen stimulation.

This CDR3 reads CASRFLTDAQDQPQHF. The CDR3 DNA reads TGTGCCAGCAGGTTCCTGACCGACGCTCAAGATCAGCCCCAGCATTTT. V is TRBV28 and J is TRBJ1-5; D uncertain. Looked up from germline, CDR1 is MDHEN and CDR2 is SYDVKM. The CDR3 loop spans 16 amino acids. Trimming cost V 6 bases and J 5 bases, with 20 bases left between them.